What follows are 4 T cell receptor beta chains derived from one specimen sequenced in a study of immune cell composition in non-small cell lung cancer. Profiling relied on immunoSEQ multiplex PCR, and the TCRdb table lists in-frame clones only, not all of them. This sample has over 12,000 clones, with approximately 69% found just once. Sample: lung tumor tissue. These receptors were taken from a human donor with non-small cell lung cancer.

The DNA of the CDR3 is TGTGCCAGCAGCAAGGTTGATGGGACAGGGAACAATCAGCCCCAGCATTTT. This gives the protein CASSKVDGTGNNQPQHF. V is TRBV4-2 and J is TRBJ1-5; 9 bases align to TRBD1. Losses at the gene ends were 5 bases for V and 3 bases for J; bases not matched to a gene: 11. There are 17 residues in the CDR3. CDR1 LGHNA and CDR2 YNFKEQ come from the germline V gene.

Comments on this clone: One junction end disagrees with the germline gene, perhaps due to a read error. The V and J genes are TRBV15 and TRBJ2-1; 8 positions agree with TRBD1. Per the germline V gene, CDR1 is LNHNV and CDR2 is YYDKDF (reference sequence). This CDR3 region has 15 residues. CDR3 residues: CATSSDRGSHNEQFF. The CDR3, as DNA: TGTGCCACCAGCAGTGACAGGGGCTCCCACAATGAGCAGTTCTTC.

The J gene is TRBJ1-6, the V gene TRBV19; 7 bases agree with TRBD1. CDR1 is LNHDA, CDR2 SQIVND, per germline (reference sequence). After removal of 3 bases from V and 7 bases from J, the junction contained 3 bases not matched to a gene. The CDR3 length is 14 residues. The CDR3 coding sequence is TGTGCCAGTAGTATCGGGACAGTAAATTCACCCCTCCACTTT. Encoded protein: CASSIGTVNSPLHF.

The chain is built from TRBV7-8 and TRBJ2-3, with TRBD2 matching over 9 bases. This CDR3 has 15 residues. Germline V gives CDR1 SGHVS, CDR2 FQNEAQ. Trimming took 5 bases from V and 2 from J; bases not matched to a gene: 5. This chain's CDR3 is CASSLSGRYTDTQYF. For the CDR3, the DNA is TGTGCCAGCAGCCTTAGCGGGAGATACACAGATACGCAGTATTTT.